A selection of T cell receptor beta chains follows, all from one sample in a study of control samples from healthy donors and cancer patients. The assay was immunoSEQ multiplex PCR, and TCRdb's table has in-frame clones only and misses some. The data contain 150,000 to 200,000 clones, nearly 90% of them singletons. Input material: blood. These TCRs come from a woman aged 50 to 65 in good health. CDR3s include the opening cysteine and the closing phenylalanine or tryptophan. A D gene is named only where the DNA matches it firmly. Part of the rows lack a size; the others show once, few, many or a class for expanded clones.

V	size	D	J	length	CDR3	DNA
TRBV18	once	.	TRBJ1-2	14	CASSSPTKNYGYTF	TGTGCCAGCTCATCCCCGACAAAAAACTATGGCTACACCTTC
TRBV7-8	.	.	TRBJ1-3	12	CASSYTDKAIYF	TGTGCCAGCAGCTACACAGACAAAGCCATATATTTT
TRBV29-1	.	TRBD1	TRBJ1-5	13	CSVATGVNQPQHF	TGCAGCGTGGCGACAGGGGTCAATCAGCCCCAGCATTTT
TRBV15	.	.	TRBJ1-1	12	CATSTGYTEAFF	TGTGCCACCAGCACAGGATACACTGAAGCTTTCTTT
TRBV3-1/TRBV3-2	few	.	TRBJ1-6	14	CASSQVSMSSPLHF	TGTGCCAGCAGCCAAGTTTCCATGTCTTCACCCCTCCACTTT
TRBV5-1	.	TRBD1	TRBJ2-2	15	CASEVGDRGTGELFF	TGCGCCAGCGAGGTGGGGGACAGGGGCACCGGGGAGCTGTTTTTT
TRBV11-1	once	.	TRBJ2-3	16	CASSLVVGPGPNTQYF	TGTGCCAGCAGCTTAGTTGTGGGGCCCGGCCCAAATACGCAGTATTTT
TRBV6-2/TRBV6-3	.	.	TRBJ2-5	14	CASRRRVGQETQYF	TGTGCCAGCCGCCGTCGAGTGGGGCAAGAGACCCAGTACTTC
TRBV7-9	.	.	TRBJ2-3	11	CASSYTDTQYF	TGTGCCAGCAGCTATACAGATACGCAGTATTTT
TRBV7-2	.	.	TRBJ1-5	16	CASSLVRPRAGQPQHF	TGTGCCAGCAGCTTAGTTCGGCCCAGGGCGGGACAGCCCCAGCATTTT
TRBV18	.	.	TRBJ2-4	13	CASSPGTSKVRYF	TGTGCCAGCTCACCCGGGACGTCTAAGGTTCGGTACTTC
TRBV5-6	.	TRBD1	TRBJ1-2	15	CASSQRQGGSYGYTF	TGTGCCAGCAGCCAAAGACAGGGGGGAAGCTATGGCTACACCTTC
TRBV6-6	.	TRBD2	TRBJ2-3	15	CASSQGLAGVHTQYF	TGTGCCAGCAGTCAAGGACTAGCGGGAGTGCATACGCAGTATTTT
TRBV5-1	.	.	TRBJ1-6	14	CASSLDRRNSPLHF	TGCGCCAGCAGCTTGGACCGACGGAATTCACCCCTCCACTTT
TRBV27	once	.	TRBJ1-5	14	CASSFGTGNQPQHF	TGTGCCAGCAGTTTTGGTACAGGGAATCAGCCCCAGCATTTT
TRBV2	.	.	TRBJ1-1	14	CASSESPLNTEAFF	TGTGCCAGCAGTGAAAGCCCGCTGAACACTGAAGCTTTCTTT
TRBV19	.	.	TRBJ1-4	16	CASSIVRASSNEKLFF	TGTGCCAGTAGTATTGTCAGGGCATCGTCTAATGAAAAACTGTTTTTT
TRBV6-5	.	.	TRBJ2-3	14	CASTPRYSTDTQYF	TGTGCCAGCACCCCTCGGTACAGCACAGATACGCAGTATTTT
TRBV25-1	.	TRBD1	TRBJ1-2	15	CASSEYHEGAYGYTF	TGTGCCAGCAGTGAATACCACGAGGGGGCATATGGCTACACCTTC
TRBV6-1	.	.	TRBJ1-2	14	CASSEAGEPYGYTF	TGTGCCAGCAGTGAAGCAGGGGAACCCTATGGCTACACCTTC
TRBV28	.	TRBD1	TRBJ2-7	14	CASSLGTGYYEQYF	TGTGCCAGCAGTTTGGGGACAGGGTACTACGAGCAGTACTTC
TRBV11-3	.	.	TRBJ1-1	13	CASSSSRRSEAFF	TGTGCCAGCAGCTCCAGCAGGAGGTCAGAAGCTTTCTTT
TRBV5-1	once	TRBD1	TRBJ1-2	16	CASSLVGQGVPGGYTF	TGCGCCAGCAGCTTGGTGGGGCAGGGGGTGCCAGGTGGCTACACCTTC
TRBV4-2	.	.	TRBJ2-3	18	CASSQGYRRGGRTDTQYF	TGTGCCAGCAGCCAAGGTTACCGGAGGGGGGGGAGGACAGATACGCAGTATTTT
TRBV19	.	.	TRBJ1-3	13	CASSRGPGNTIYF	TGTGCCAGTAGCCGGGGGCCTGGAAACACCATATATTTT
TRBV10-1	.	.	TRBJ2-7	14	CASTSLRIPYEQYF	TGCGCCAGCACCTCGCTTCGGATCCCCTACGAGCAGTACTTC
TRBV27	.	.	TRBJ1-6	14	CASRTGSYNSPLHF	TGTGCCAGCAGGACAGGTTCCTATAATTCACCCCTCCACTTT
TRBV14	.	.	TRBJ2-5	14	CASSQEADQETQYF	TGTGCCAGCAGCCAAGAGGCGGACCAAGAGACCCAGTACTTC